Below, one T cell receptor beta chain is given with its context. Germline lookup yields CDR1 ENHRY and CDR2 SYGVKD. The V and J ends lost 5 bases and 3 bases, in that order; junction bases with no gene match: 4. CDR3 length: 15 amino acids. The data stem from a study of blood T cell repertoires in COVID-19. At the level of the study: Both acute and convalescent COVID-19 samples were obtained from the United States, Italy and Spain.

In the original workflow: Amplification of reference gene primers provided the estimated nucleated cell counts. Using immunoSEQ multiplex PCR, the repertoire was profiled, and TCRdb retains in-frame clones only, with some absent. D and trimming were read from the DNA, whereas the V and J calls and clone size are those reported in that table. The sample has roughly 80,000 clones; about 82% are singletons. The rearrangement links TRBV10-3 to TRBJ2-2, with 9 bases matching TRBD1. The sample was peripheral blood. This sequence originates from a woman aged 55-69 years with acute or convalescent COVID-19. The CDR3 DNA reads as TGTGCCATCAGTCAGGACAGGGGACACACCGGGGAGCTGTTTTTT. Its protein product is CAISQDRGHTGELFF.